Each of the 15 T cell receptor beta chains below was sequenced from the same sample in a study of cytomegalovirus exposure and HLA in healthy donors. Primers: 60 Vbeta forward and 13 Jbeta reverse. Repertoires were generated with immunoSEQ multiplex PCR, while TCRdb's copy carries only in-frame clones and drops some. The data contain 150,000 to 200,000 clones, around 80% of them singletons. Sequenced material: PBMCs. The source is a woman between 50 and 59 years old in good health and CMV-seronegative.

This clone was picked up a small number of times. The chain uses TRBV7-9 and TRBJ2-3; no reliable D call. CDR1 SEHNR and CDR2 FQNEAQ come from the germline V gene (reference sequence). The V end was cut by 4 bases, the J end by 3 bases, with 2 bases between. The CDR3 runs to 11 residues. The CDR3 DNA reads as TGTGCCAGCAGCTCAACAGATACGCAGTATTTT. This codes for CASSSTDTQYF.

The chain is built from TRBV7-2 and TRBJ2-1, with TRBD2 as a possible D gene (5 bases). From germline, CDR1 is SGHTA and CDR2 FQGNSA. Trimming shortened V by 0 bases and J by 10 bases, and 13 bases separated the two germline ends. The CDR3 extends over 14 amino acids. The CDR3 here is CASSLARAGREQFF. For the CDR3, the DNA is TGTGCCAGCAGCTTAGCGCGGGCGGGCCGAGAGCAGTTCTTC.

This chain uses TRBV15 with TRBJ2-5, with a possible D match to TRBD1 (6 bases). The assigned J gene may be wrong: the sequence end matches TRBJ2-7 better. The CDR3 extends over 15 amino acids. Germline values: CDR1 LNHNV, CDR2 YYDKDF (reference sequence). The DNA of the CDR3 is TGTGCCACCAGCAGATCCCCGGACAGTTCCTACGAGCAGTACTTC. Translated, it gives CATSRSPDSSYEQYF.

The chain uses TRBV29-1 and TRBJ1-2; TRBD1 agrees at 9 bases. The CDR3 covers 12 residues. J was trimmed by 6 bases and V by 7 bases; bases with no gene match: 6. CDR1 and CDR2 from the germline V gene are SQVTM and ANQGSEA. CDR3 sequence (DNA): TGCAGCGCCGGGGACAGGGAGGATGGCTACACCTTC. Protein product: CSAGDREDGYTF.

CDR3 protein: CASSLARQGGTEKLFF. DNA of the CDR3: TGTGCCAGCAGTTTAGCCAGACAGGGGGGTACCGAAAAACTGTTTTTT. This chain links TRBV28 with TRBJ1-4; 9 bases match TRBD1. With 2 bases clipped from V and 8 bases from J, the junction kept 9 bases outside the gene matches. This CDR3 spans 16 amino acids. Looked up from germline, CDR1 is MDHEN and CDR2 is SYDVKM.

The gene calls are TRBV7-8 and TRBJ1-6; 7 nucleotides agree with TRBD1. The CDR3 runs 14 residues. CDR1 is SGHVS and CDR2 is FQNEAQ in the germline V gene. V lost 5 bases, J lost 7 bases, and 5 bases stayed unmatched. The CDR3 coding sequence is TGTGCCAGCAGCATCGGGACAGTGAATTCACCCCTCCACTTT. Translating gives CASSIGTVNSPLHF.

This clone came up once. The gene calls are TRBV6-6 and TRBJ2-1, with 8 bases that match TRBD2. Trimming removed 7 bases from V and 5 bases from J; junction bases left unmatched: 4. Germline assignment: CDR1 MNHNY and CDR2 SVGAGI (reference sequence). This CDR3 spans 13 amino acids. The DNA for the CDR3 is TGTGCCAGCATCTTAGCGGGGAACAATGAGCAGTTCTTC. This codes for CASILAGNNEQFF.

The CDR3 loop is CASSLPTGGSGNTIYF. In nucleotides, the CDR3 is TGTGCCAGCAGCTTACCGACAGGAGGAAGTGGAAACACCATATATTTT. The V call is TRBV13, the J call TRBJ1-3, with D perhaps TRBD1 (6 bases). The CDR3 runs 16 residues. V lost 2 bases, J lost 3 bases, and 14 bases lay in between. Germline V CDR1 and CDR2: PRHDT, FYEKMQ (reference sequence).

This chain uses TRBV6-5 with TRBJ1-5; 9 positions match TRBD1. Trimming removed 7 bases from V and 4 bases from J; junction bases left unmatched: 8. The CDR3 is 15 amino acids. In germline, CDR1 is MNHEY, CDR2 SVGAGI. As DNA, the CDR3 is TGTGCCAGCACCGCGGGACAGGGCCAAAATCAGCCCCAGCATTTT. Translation: CASTAGQGQNQPQHF.

This clone was recorded once. The rearrangement joins TRBV25-1 to TRBJ1-1; weak D call: TRBD1 (6 bases). Trimming cost V 10 bases and J 1 base, with 13 bases left between them. The germline V gene has CDR1 MGHDK and CDR2 SYGVNS. CDR3 length: 13 amino acids. The CDR3 DNA follows: TGTGCCACCCTGGGACAACGGAACACTGAAGCTTTCTTT. Translation gives CATLGQRNTEAFF.

J is TRBJ2-7 and V is TRBV28; 13 bases are shared with TRBD2. The CDR3 contains 17 residues. Germline V lookup: CDR1 MDHEN, CDR2 SYDVKM. V lost 6 bases to trimming and J lost 2 bases; unmatched junction nucleotides: 10. The CDR3 here is CASSPYTTSGGAYEQYF. Here the CDR3 DNA reads TGTGCCAGCAGCCCATACACCACTAGCGGGGGGGCCTACGAGCAGTACTTC. The entire variable domain, with the rest obtained from reference TRBV28 and TRBJ2-7, is as follows: DVKVTQSSRYLVKRTGEKVFLECVQDMDHENMFWYRQDPGLGLRLIYFSYDVKMKEKGDIPEGYSVSREKKERFSLILESASTNQTSMYLCASSPYTTSGGAYEQYFGPGTRLTVT.

This clone showed up just a few times. The rearrangement uses TRBV7-2 and TRBJ1-2; 10 bases match TRBD1. Trimming cost V 5 bases and J 3 bases; bases outside gene matches: 3. Germline V gene sequence: CDR1 SGHTA, CDR2 FQGNSA. The CDR3 spans 14 residues. CDR3 coding DNA: TGTGCCAGCAGCCTGGACAGGGGGGACTATGGCTACACCTTC. Translation: CASSLDRGDYGYTF.

The chain employs TRBV19 and TRBJ1-2, with TRBD1 as a possible D gene (5 bases). This CDR3 is 18 amino acids long. Germline CDR1 reads LNHDA; CDR2 reads SQIVND (reference sequence). V lost 6 bases and J lost 0, with 23 bases in between. The CDR3 sequence: CASRTSGRALKSNYGYTF. The CDR3 DNA reads as TGTGCCAGTAGGACCTCAGGGAGGGCCCTTAAGTCTAACTATGGCTACACCTTC.

This chain connects TRBV4-2 to TRBJ1-1; D is perhaps TRBD1 (5 bases). The CDR3 has 17 amino acids. Germline V gene sequence: CDR1 LGHNA, CDR2 YNFKEQ. V was trimmed by 4 bases and J by 6 bases, leaving 24 bases between them. The CDR3 sequence is CASSPEGEAKPQAEAFF. CDR3 sequence (DNA): TGTGCCAGCAGCCCGGAAGGGGAGGCGAAACCCCAAGCTGAAGCTTTCTTT.

This chain's CDR3 is CAWGEGVGAFF. The CDR3 bases are TGTGCCTGGGGGGAGGGGGTAGGGGCTTTCTTT. This chain links TRBV30 with TRBJ1-1; possible D gene TRBD1, 6 bases. This CDR3 is built from 11 residues. With 5 bases removed from V and 11 bases from J, the gap between germline ends came to 15 bases. CDR1 and CDR2 from the germline V gene are GTSNPN and SVGIG (reference sequence).